These 14 T cell receptor beta chains came from one sample sequenced in a study of T cell changes during pregnancy in multiple sclerosis. Repertoires were generated with immunoSEQ multiplex PCR, while TCRdb's copy carries only in-frame clones and drops some. The sample has 64,000 or so clones; around 96% are singletons. The specimen comprised CD8+ T cells from peripheral blood mononuclear cells, sampled after pregnancy. The origin of the receptors is a female donor with multiple sclerosis, enrolled in a pregnancy study.

This chain links TRBV19 with TRBJ2-7; 13 bases fit TRBD2. Trimming removed 5 bases from V and 5 bases from J; junction bases left unmatched: 6. The CDR3 totals 15 residues. Germline-derived CDR1 and CDR2 are LNHDA and SQIVND (reference sequence). CDR3 in amino acids: CASSSDGLAGDEQYF. CDR3 DNA sequence: TGTGCCAGTAGTTCCGACGGACTAGCGGGAGACGAGCAGTACTTC.

The chain uses TRBV4-3 and TRBJ2-7, with a weak D call TRBD1 (7 bases). Germline assignment: CDR1 LGHNA and CDR2 YSLEER. The CDR3 loop spans 15 amino acids. V was cut by 0 bases and J by 4 bases, with 13 bases left in between. The CDR3: CASSQDQGGWYEQYF. CDR3 coding DNA: TGCGCCAGCAGCCAAGATCAGGGGGGTTGGTACGAGCAGTACTTC.

This rearrangement joins TRBV4-3 to TRBJ2-1, with D possibly being TRBD2 (5 bases). CDR3 length: 16 amino acids. Germline CDR1 reads LGHNA; CDR2 reads YSLEER. Trimming removed 0 bases from V and 1 base from J, with 10 bases in between. The CDR3 region is CASSQDILASYNEQFF. CDR3 coding DNA: TGCGCCAGCAGCCAAGATATCCTAGCTTCCTACAATGAGCAGTTCTTC.

The V gene is TRBV6-5, the J gene TRBJ2-2; D possibly corresponds to TRBD2 (6 bases). The CDR3 runs 13 residues. Trimming stripped 2 bases from V and 6 bases from J, with 7 bases between. The germline V gene encodes CDR1 MNHEY and CDR2 SVGAGI. The CDR3 protein is CASSYGGAGELFF. The CDR3, as DNA: TGTGCCAGCAGTTACGGAGGGGCCGGGGAGCTGTTTTTT.

J is TRBJ2-1 and V is TRBV28, with 12 positions matching TRBD2. The CDR3 runs to 15 residues. V gave up 3 bases and J gave up 5 bases; unmatched junction bases: 2. Germline-derived CDR1 and CDR2 are MDHEN and SYDVKM. For the CDR3, the DNA is TGTGCCAGCAGTTTTCGACTAGCGGGAGACAATGAGCAGTTCTTC. As protein: CASSFRLAGDNEQFF.

The chain uses TRBV6-5 and TRBJ2-1, with 8 positions matching TRBD1. CDR3 length: 13 amino acids. The V and J ends lost 5 bases and 8 bases, in that order; junction bases with no gene match: 5. Germline V gene data show CDR1 as MNHEY and CDR2 as SVGAGI. This chain's CDR3 is CASSLTGVDEQFF. DNA of the CDR3: TGTGCCAGCAGTCTGACAGGGGTAGATGAGCAGTTCTTC.

The rearrangement joins TRBV7-9 to TRBJ2-4; 8 bases are shared with TRBD1. V gave up 5 bases and J gave up 3 bases; unmatched junction bases: 3. Germline V lookup: CDR1 SEHNR, CDR2 FQNEAQ (reference sequence). The CDR3 runs 14 residues. The CDR3, as DNA: TGTGCCAGCAGCACAGGACAGGGCAAAAACATTCAGTACTTC. Translated, it gives CASSTGQGKNIQYF. Full variable domain (remainder filled in from reference TRBV7-9 and TRBJ2-4): DTGVSQNPRHKITKRGQNVTFRCDPISEHNRLYWYRQTLGQGPEFLTYFQNEAQLEKSRLLSDRFSAERPKGSFSTLEIQRTEQGDSAMYLCASSTGQGKNIQYFGAGTRLSVL.

V is TRBV28 and J is TRBJ2-1; weak D call: TRBD2 (6 bases). Germline CDR1 is MDHEN and CDR2 is SYDVKM. The CDR3 length is 12 residues. The V and J ends lost 4 bases and 6 bases respectively, with 7 bases between them. CDR3 DNA sequence: TGTGCCAGCAGTTGGCGGGGCAATGAGCAGTTCTTC. Translation gives CASSWRGNEQFF. Looking up the rest from reference TRBV28 and TRBJ2-1 gives the full variable domain: DVKVTQSSRYLVKRTGEKVFLECVQDMDHENMFWYRQDPGLGLRLIYFSYDVKMKEKGDIPEGYSVSREKKERFSLILESASTNQTSMYLCASSWRGNEQFFGPGTRLTVL.

The CDR3 loop is CATRQSRVEAFF. CDR3 sequence (DNA): TGTGCCACCCGACAGTCCCGGGTTGAAGCTTTCTTT. The rearrangement links TRBV2 to TRBJ1-1; maybe TRBD1 (5 bases). The V gene lost 10 bases and the J gene lost 7 bases, with 16 bases spanning the gap. CDR3 length equals 12 residues. Germline V CDR1 and CDR2: SNHLY, FYNNEI.

The chain recombines TRBV6-1 with TRBJ2-1; D is perhaps TRBD1 (5 bases). This CDR3 comprises 13 residues. V was shortened by 6 bases and J by 5 bases, with 11 bases between the two germline ends. Germline values: CDR1 MNHNS, CDR2 SASEGT. The CDR3 nucleotides are TGTGCCAGCAGGCCCCTAGGGGACAATGAGCAGTTCTTC. This gives the protein CASRPLGDNEQFF.

The count of this clone is one. The V gene is TRBV9, the J gene TRBJ2-7; 10 bases align to TRBD1. The germline V gene encodes CDR1 SGDLS and CDR2 YYNGEE. Trimming cost V 3 bases and J 2 bases; bases outside gene matches: 8. The CDR3 spans 16 residues. The CDR3 region has the DNA TGTGCCAGCAGCGAAACCGCCGGGACAGGGGCCTACGAGCAGTACTTC. It yields the protein CASSETAGTGAYEQYF.

The chain carries TRBV7-9 and TRBJ2-3, with 11 bases fitting TRBD2. The CDR3 has 16 residues. Losses at the gene ends were 4 bases for V and 0 bases for J; bases not matched to a gene: 3. In germline, CDR1 is SEHNR, CDR2 FQNEAQ (reference sequence). In DNA form, the CDR3 reads TGTGCCAGCAGCTCCGGGACTAGCGGAAGCACAGATACGCAGTATTTT. This translates into CASSSGTSGSTDTQYF. Combining the CDR3 with reference TRBV7-9 and TRBJ2-3 gives the whole variable domain DTGVSQNPRHKITKRGQNVTFRCDPISEHNRLYWYRQTLGQGPEFLTYFQNEAQLEKSRLLSDRFSAERPKGSFSTLEIQRTEQGDSAMYLCASSSGTSGSTDTQYFGPGTRLTVL.

The rearrangement links TRBV6-1 to TRBJ2-7; a possible D gene is TRBD1 (5 bases). The germline CDR1 and CDR2 sequences are MNHNS and SASEGT. The V gene lost 1 base and the J gene lost 1 base, with 14 bases spanning the gap. The CDR3 runs to 16 residues. The CDR3 loop is CASSEDGLGVSYEQYF. The CDR3 DNA reads as TGTGCCAGCAGTGAAGACGGCCTAGGGGTTTCCTACGAGCAGTACTTC.

V is TRBV28 and J is TRBJ2-7; the match to TRBD2 covers 9 bases. The germline V gene has CDR1 MDHEN and CDR2 SYDVKM. This CDR3 has 16 residues. J gave up 2 bases and V 5 bases, and 10 bases lay outside the gene matches. This CDR3 reads CASSLVIAGATYEQYF. For the CDR3, the DNA is TGTGCCAGCAGTCTCGTAATAGCGGGAGCAACCTACGAGCAGTACTTC.